The 19 T cell receptor beta chains below come from one sample, sequenced in a study of blood T cell repertoires in COVID-19. Measured with immunoSEQ multiplex PCR; TCRdb has only the in-frame clones, and not every one. Among some 240,000 clones listed, about 91% were seen once. Sample: peripheral blood. The receptors here all came from a woman in her thirties or forties who had recovered from COVID-19.

The gene calls are TRBV4-3 and TRBJ2-1, with 9 bases fitting TRBD2. CDR3 length equals 16 residues. Germline V gene sequence: CDR1 LGHNA, CDR2 YSLEER. J was trimmed by 2 bases and V by 3 bases; bases with no gene match: 5. The CDR3 coding sequence is TGCGCCAGCAGCCAGGATCCTAGCGGGGCCTACAATGAGCAGTTCTTC. This codes for CASSQDPSGAYNEQFF.

This chain connects TRBV27 to TRBJ2-6, with D tentatively TRBD1 (5 bases). Trimming pared 3 bases from V and 0 bases from J, leaving 12 bases between. Looked up from germline, CDR1 is MNHEY and CDR2 is SMNVEV (reference sequence). This CDR3 is 17 amino acids long. The CDR3 loop reads CASSLGQAYSGANVLTF. The CDR3 DNA reads TGTGCCAGCAGTTTGGGGCAAGCTTACTCTGGGGCCAACGTCCTGACTTTC.

The genes are TRBV30 and TRBJ1-5; the D gene is possibly TRBD1 (6 bases). Per the germline V gene, CDR1 is GTSNPN and CDR2 is SVGIG (reference sequence). V was cut by 4 bases and J by 1 base, with 11 bases left in between. The CDR3 is 14 amino acids. The chain's CDR3 is CAWNPGHSNQPQHF. CDR3 in DNA: TGTGCCTGGAACCCGGGACACAGCAATCAGCCCCAGCATTTT.

The chain employs TRBV6-6 and TRBJ1-2, with 10 bases fitting TRBD1. Germline assignment: CDR1 MNHNY and CDR2 SVGAGI (reference sequence). The CDR3 is 14 residues long. Trimming removed 8 bases from V and 6 bases from J; junction bases left unmatched: 9. CDR3 bases: TGTGCCAGCCGACCTCCCGGGACAGGGGATGGCTACACCTTC. It specifies CASRPPGTGDGYTF.

The V and J genes are TRBV10-2 and TRBJ2-7, with D tentatively TRBD1 (6 bases). Germline CDR1 is WSHSY and CDR2 is SAAADI. V shed 6 bases and J shed 5 bases, with 8 bases lying between them. The length of the CDR3 is 11 residues. The CDR3 spells CASRQGDEQYF. For the CDR3, the DNA is TGCGCCAGCAGACAGGGTGACGAGCAGTACTTC.

The rearrangement links TRBV29-1 to TRBJ2-3; 7 nucleotides line up with TRBD2. Germline CDR1 SQVTM, CDR2 ANQGSEA. Trimming took 6 bases from V and 2 from J; bases not matched to a gene: 5. The CDR3 has 13 amino acids. The CDR3 region is CSVRRGITDTQYF. The CDR3 DNA reads TGCAGCGTCCGGCGGGGGATCACAGATACGCAGTATTTT.

V is TRBV24-1 and J is TRBJ2-1; D possibly corresponds to TRBD2 (6 bases). V was pared by 9 bases and J by 6 bases, with 17 bases between. The germline CDR1 and CDR2 sequences are KGHDR and SFDVKD. The CDR3 has 14 residues. The CDR3 bases are TGTGCCACCTCTTTTGGAGGGGCACGCAATGAGCAGTTCTTC. Translating gives CATSFGGARNEQFF.

The rearrangement uses TRBV5-4 and TRBJ2-7; 7 bases fit TRBD1. The CDR3 spans 14 residues. CDR1 SGHNT and CDR2 YYREEE come from the germline V gene (reference sequence). The J segment lost 5 bases and the V segment lost 2 bases, leaving 7 bases of the junction unmatched. CDR3 nucleotides: TGTGCCAGCAGCTTCACAGGGGACGCAAACGAGCAGTACGTC. Translation gives CASSFTGDANEQYV.

The J gene is TRBJ2-1, the V gene TRBV19, with TRBD2 matching 7 bases. Germline V gene lookup returns CDR1 LNHDA and CDR2 SQIVND (reference sequence). The ends lost 3 bases at V and 3 bases at J; junction bases unmatched: 11. The CDR3 contains 17 residues. The CDR3 loop reads CASSMRAGKNLYNEQFF. The CDR3 region has the DNA TGTGCCAGTAGTATGCGAGCGGGAAAAAATCTCTACAATGAGCAGTTCTTC. Together with reference TRBV19 and TRBJ2-1, the CDR3 gives the full variable domain: DGGITQSPKYLFRKEGQNVTLSCEQNLNHDAMYWYRQDPGQGLRLIYYSQIVNDFQKGDIAEGYSVSREKKESFPLTVTSAQKNPTAFYLCASSMRAGKNLYNEQFFGPGTRLTVL.

This CDR3 is CASSSGGQNTGELFF. The CDR3 DNA reads TGTGCCAGCAGCTCCGGAGGGCAGAACACCGGGGAGCTGTTTTTT. The chain joins TRBV7-6 to TRBJ2-2, with D possibly being TRBD2 (6 bases). The CDR3 is made up of 15 amino acids. Trimming pared 4 bases from V and 1 base from J, leaving 10 bases between. Germline CDR1 and CDR2: SGHVS and FNYEAQ.

The table lists this clone with a count of one. The CDR3 DNA reads as TGTGCCAGCAGTTATGTTAACGAGCAGTACTTC. Encoded protein: CASSYVNEQYF. This rearrangement joins TRBV6-2 or TRBV6-3 to TRBJ2-7, with D uncertain. This CDR3 spans 11 amino acids. Per germline, CDR1 MNHEY and CDR2 SVGEGT. V lost 3 bases, J lost 5 bases, and 5 bases lay in between.

In this sample, this clone turned up once. The V and J genes are TRBV21-1 and TRBJ2-7; the tabulated D call, TRBD1, remains unverified against the DNA. TRBV21-1 is tagged as a pseudogene. This CDR3 is built from 17 residues. The CDR3 protein is CASTRTPHSLQCYEQYV. The DNA of the CDR3 is TGTGCCAGCACTCGGACACCCCACTCCCTCCAGTGCTACGAGCAGTACGTC.

The chain has TRBV18 and TRBJ2-3; 9 bases line up with TRBD1. The CDR3 covers 14 residues. Per germline, CDR1 KGHSH and CDR2 LQKENI. V shed 6 bases and J 4 bases; nucleotides not matched to a gene: 5. DNA for the CDR3: TGTGCCAGCTCCCGGGGACAGGGTGCAGATACGCAGTATTTT. It specifies CASSRGQGADTQYF.

V is TRBV2 and J is TRBJ2-1; 9 bases are shared with TRBD1. Trimming cost V 9 bases and J 12 bases; bases outside gene matches: 12. CDR1 is SNHLY and CDR2 is FYNNEI in the germline V gene. The CDR3 has 13 amino acids. CDR3 coding DNA: TGTGCCAGTGGACAGGGGATCAGGGCTGGGCAGTTCTTC. It is translated as CASGQGIRAGQFF.

This rearrangement joins TRBV7-2 to TRBJ1-5; D unresolved. CDR1 and CDR2 (germline): SGHTA, FQGNSA. V was trimmed by 1 base and J by 9 bases, leaving 13 bases between them. CDR3 length equals 14 residues. This CDR3 is CASSLDSSTGPQHF. For the CDR3, the DNA is TGTGCCAGCAGCTTAGATTCTTCGACTGGGCCCCAGCATTTT.

This rearrangement joins TRBV2 to TRBJ2-1; 7 positions agree with TRBD2. The CDR3 runs to 15 residues. The germline CDR1 and CDR2 sequences are SNHLY and FYNNEI. Trimming cost V 9 bases and J 6 bases; bases outside gene matches: 14. The CDR3 reads CARSNGRRFSNEQFF. CDR3 coding DNA: TGTGCCAGATCAAACGGGAGGCGATTCTCCAATGAGCAGTTCTTC.

The chain has TRBV3-1 (or the pseudogene TRBV3-2) and TRBJ1-1; TRBD1 is a possible D gene (6 bases). V lost 8 bases to trimming and J lost 5 bases, with 21 bases between them. Per germline, CDR1 LGHDT and CDR2 YNNKEL (reference sequence). The CDR3 runs 15 residues. The CDR3 sequence: CASRPRGAFGTEAFF. The DNA for the CDR3 is TGTGCCAGCCGACCGCGGGGGGCCTTTGGAACTGAAGCTTTCTTT.

The chain recombines TRBV19 with TRBJ1-4, with 10 bases identical to TRBD1. CDR1 and CDR2 from the germline V gene are LNHDA and SQIVND (reference sequence). V dropped 3 bases and J dropped 0; count of bases not matched to a gene: 4. CDR3 length: 17 residues. This chain's CDR3 is CASSMIGTGATNEKLFF. CDR3 sequence (DNA): TGTGCCAGTAGTATGATCGGGACAGGGGCAACTAATGAAAAACTGTTTTTT.

The gene calls are TRBV13 and TRBJ1-6; D uncertain. Trimming stripped 7 bases from V and 10 bases from J, with 11 bases between. The germline V gene encodes CDR1 PRHDT and CDR2 FYEKMQ (reference sequence). This CDR3 is built from 12 residues. The DNA for the CDR3 is TGTGCCAGCAACGAGGGAGGATCACCCCTCCACTTT. Protein sequence: CASNEGGSPLHF.